This section outlines one T cell receptor (beta chain) sequence together with its context. Its antigen is as yet unknown. Healthy donors had no documented immune events, such as infections, while sampled. The data are from a study of identifying expanded T cells in peripheral blood. Broader study findings: Technical replicates showed approximately 1.2 changed clones; two weeks around 15; four weeks 19. Approximately two-week clone count variance significantly increased as total template count grew.

The protocol was immunoSEQ multiplex PCR, while the TCRdb copy is restricted to in-frame clones and leaves out a portion. This table has around 94,000 clones, about 88% appearing once. The CDR3 covers 16 residues. Germline V CDR1 and CDR2: SGHDT, YYEEEE. V lost 2 bases, J lost 8 bases, and 8 bases stayed unmatched. The chain recombines TRBV5-6 with TRBJ2-1; TRBD1 aligns across 12 bases. The sequence was obtained from a person between 18 and 70 years old in good health. Material for sequencing was blood. The DNA for the CDR3 is TGTGCCAGCAGCTTTAGCGGGACAGGGGGCTGGGATGAGCAGTTCTTC. It specifies CASSFSGTGGWDEQFF.